The source of this T cell receptor (beta chain) is a study of blood T cell repertoires in COVID-19. In the source study's methods: Quantification of nucleated cells was approximated via reference gene primer amplification. Profiling relied on immunoSEQ multiplex PCR, and the TCRdb table lists in-frame clones only, not all of them. The DNA gave D and trimming, while V, J and clone size come from that table. Among roughly 250,000 clones, roughly 88% were seen once, and the ten largest hold over 1.5%. Across 24 US areas, participants ranged in age from about 18 to 100 years. Which cohort a participant joined came from the clinical history participants gave. The specimen was PBMCs or T cells enriched from blood (not recorded which). The sequence was collected from a woman aged 45 to 65 who had recovered from COVID-19.

CDR3 DNA: TGTGCCAGCAGACAAGGGACAGGGAGAGTAAATCAGCCCCAGCATTTT. Its protein product is CASRQGTGRVNQPQHF. The chain links TRBV28 to TRBJ1-5, with TRBD1 identical over 9 bases. Germline assignment: CDR1 MDHEN and CDR2 SYDVKM. V was pared by 6 bases and J by 4 bases, with 10 bases of the junction left unmatched. CDR3 length: 16 amino acids. Full variable domain (missing parts from reference TRBV28 and TRBJ1-5): DVKVTQSSRYLVKRTGEKVFLECVQDMDHENMFWYRQDPGLGLRLIYFSYDVKMKEKGDIPEGYSVSREKKERFSLILESASTNQTSMYLCASRQGTGRVNQPQHFGDGTRLSIL.